This T cell receptor (beta chain) was identified during a study of shared clonotypes between healthy human individuals. Study results and caveats: Larger estimated richness was generally recorded for naive subsets relative to memory subsets. When naive CD4 clonotypes were compared across several donors, roughly 4.9% were shared.

Germline assignment: CDR1 SEHNR and CDR2 FQNEAQ (reference sequence). V shed 4 bases and J 5 bases; nucleotides not matched to a gene: 11. The CDR3 runs to 18 residues. Notes on this clone: Antigen unknown.

Libraries were prepared by immunoSEQ multiplex PCR; TCRdb keeps only in-frame clonotypes and omits some of them. Altogether a few million clones are present, 85% to 95% being singletons, with the ten largest covering roughly 0.34%. CD45RA+ naive and CD45RA-negative memory subsets were separated from CD4+ cells. Material for sequencing was naive CD4+ T cells from PBMCs. The sample's subset: CD45RA+ positively selected. This TCR came from a man younger than 30 in good health. Some clones in this sample may be carry-over from other donors' samples. The chain carries TRBV7-9 and TRBJ1-6, with TRBD1 matching 10 bases. The DNA for the CDR3 is TGTGCCAGCAGCTCCCATCTGACCGGGACAGGGGATAATTCACCCCTCCACTTT. Translation: CASSSHLTGTGDNSPLHF.